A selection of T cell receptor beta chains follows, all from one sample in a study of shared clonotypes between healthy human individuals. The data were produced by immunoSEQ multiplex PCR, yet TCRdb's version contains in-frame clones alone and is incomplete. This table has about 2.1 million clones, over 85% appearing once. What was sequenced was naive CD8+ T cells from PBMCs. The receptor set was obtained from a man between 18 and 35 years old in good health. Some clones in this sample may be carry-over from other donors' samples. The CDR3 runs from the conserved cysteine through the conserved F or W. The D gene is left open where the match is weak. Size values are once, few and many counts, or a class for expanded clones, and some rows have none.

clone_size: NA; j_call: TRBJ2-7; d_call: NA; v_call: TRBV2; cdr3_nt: TGTGCCAGCAGTCCAGGCCCCGAATCCTACGAGCAGTACTTC; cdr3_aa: CASSPGPESYEQYF
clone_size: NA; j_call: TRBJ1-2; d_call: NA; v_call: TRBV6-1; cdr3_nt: TGTGCCAGCTCATTTGGATATGATGGCTACACCTTC; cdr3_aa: CASSFGYDGYTF
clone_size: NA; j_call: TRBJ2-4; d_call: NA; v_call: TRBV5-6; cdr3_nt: TGTGCCAGCAGTCAAGAGACAGGAGCCAAAAACATTCAGTACTTC; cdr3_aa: CASSQETGAKNIQYF
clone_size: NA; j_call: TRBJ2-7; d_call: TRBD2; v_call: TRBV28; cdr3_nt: TGTGCCAGCAGTTTCCGGGGGGACGGCTCCTACGAGCAGTACTTC; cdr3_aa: CASSFRGDGSYEQYF
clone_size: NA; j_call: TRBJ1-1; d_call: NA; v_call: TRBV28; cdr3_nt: TGTGCCAGCAGACCGACCCTCGGGGGTTCGGACACTGAAGCTTTCTTT; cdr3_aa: CASRPTLGGSDTEAFF
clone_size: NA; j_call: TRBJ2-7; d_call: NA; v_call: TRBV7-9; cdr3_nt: TGTGCCAGCAGCTTAGTTATCCAGGGGAAGTACGAGCAGTACTTC; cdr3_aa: CASSLVIQGKYEQYF
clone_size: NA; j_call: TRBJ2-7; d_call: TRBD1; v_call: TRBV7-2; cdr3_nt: TGTGCCAGCAGCGCCGGGACAGGGATCACCTACGAGCAGTACTTC; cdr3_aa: CASSAGTGITYEQYF
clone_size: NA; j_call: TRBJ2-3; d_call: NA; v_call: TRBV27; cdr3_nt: TGTGCCAGCAGTCCCGGACAGACTAGCACAGATACGCAGTATTTT; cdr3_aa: CASSPGQTSTDTQYF
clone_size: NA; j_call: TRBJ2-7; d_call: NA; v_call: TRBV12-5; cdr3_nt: TGTGCTAGTGGTCCCGGACCAACCTACGAGCAGTACTTC; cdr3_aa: CASGPGPTYEQYF
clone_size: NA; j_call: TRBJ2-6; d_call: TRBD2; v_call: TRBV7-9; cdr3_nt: TGTGCCAGCAGCTTAGTAAGGCTAGCGGGAGGGCCTGGGGCCAACGTCCTGACTTTC; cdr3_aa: CASSLVRLAGGPGANVLTF
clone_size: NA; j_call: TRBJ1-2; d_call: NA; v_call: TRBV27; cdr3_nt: TGTGCCAGCACGCATCCCGCCCCGAAACAGGGATCTGACTATGGCTACACCTTC; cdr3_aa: CASTHPAPKQGSDYGYTF
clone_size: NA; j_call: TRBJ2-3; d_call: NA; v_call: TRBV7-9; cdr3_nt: TGTGCCAGCAGCTTCGGCGGGTATGCTAGCACAGATACGCAGTATTTT; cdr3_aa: CASSFGGYASTDTQYF
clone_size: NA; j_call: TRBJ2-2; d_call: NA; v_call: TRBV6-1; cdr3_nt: TGTGCCAGCAGGATCTGGCAGACGGACACCGGGGAGCTGTTTTTT; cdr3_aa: CASRIWQTDTGELFF
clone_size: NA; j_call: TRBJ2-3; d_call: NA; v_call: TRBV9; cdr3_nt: TGTGCCAGCAGCCCCACCGGAGGGGGGGGAGATACGCAGTATTTT; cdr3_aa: CASSPTGGGGDTQYF
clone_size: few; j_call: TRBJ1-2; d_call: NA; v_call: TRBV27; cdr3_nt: TGTGCCAGCAGCACAGGGACTCCATTCTATGGCTACACCTTC; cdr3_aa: CASSTGTPFYGYTF
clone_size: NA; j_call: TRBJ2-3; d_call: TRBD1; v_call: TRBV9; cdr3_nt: TGTGCCAGCAGCGTGGCAGGGGCAGGGGGCGATACGCAGTATTTT; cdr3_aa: CASSVAGAGGDTQYF
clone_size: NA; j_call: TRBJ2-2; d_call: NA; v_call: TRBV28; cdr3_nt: TGTGCCATGCGGCAGGGTGGTACCGGGGAGCTGTTTTTT; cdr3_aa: CAMRQGGTGELFF
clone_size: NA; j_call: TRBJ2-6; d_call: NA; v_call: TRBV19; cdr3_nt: TGTGCCAGTAGCTGGGGTTTGGGCTCTGGGGCCAACGTCCTGACTTTC; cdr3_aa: CASSWGLGSGANVLTF
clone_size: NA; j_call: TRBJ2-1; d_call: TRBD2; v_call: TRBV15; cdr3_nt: TGTGCCACCAGCAGAGATTTAATACTAGCGATTACAAATGAGCAGTTCTTC; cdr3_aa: CATSRDLILAITNEQFF
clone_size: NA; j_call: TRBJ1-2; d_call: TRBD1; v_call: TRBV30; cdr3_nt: TGTGCCTGGACCTTCGGGACAGGGGTCAGGGGCTACACCTTC; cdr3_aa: CAWTFGTGVRGYTF
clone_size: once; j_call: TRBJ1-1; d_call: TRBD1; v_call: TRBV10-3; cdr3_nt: TGTGCCCTAAGGACGCCGGGACAGCTTGAAGCTTTCTTT; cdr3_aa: CALRTPGQLEAFF
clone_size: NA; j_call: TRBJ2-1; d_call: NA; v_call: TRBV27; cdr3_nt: TGTGCCAGCAGTTTATTTGGGGGACCGATACTCTACAATGAGCAGTTCTTC; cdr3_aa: CASSLFGGPILYNEQFF